The present T cell receptor (beta chain) was sequenced within a study of T-cell reconstitution after alpha-beta-depleted transplantation in children. Study-wide results and limits: Expanded graft clones numbering several hundred reportedly gave rise to alpha-beta T cells about two months after transplant. There were some patients whose high TCRbeta diversity at day 60 came from surviving recipient T cells and thymic progenitors.

A library of TCRbeta sequences, prepared with unique molecular identifiers, was generated. In TCRdb, the PCR reads were re-called with MiXCR into one record per CDR3 protein. Of approximately 980,000 distinct CDR3 sequences in the sample, 25% to 35% were seen once. Trimming removed 2 bases at V and 5 bases at J, with 7 bases between. The CDR3 loop spans 14 amino acids. This clonotype was detected a few times. Antigen specificity is unknown. The rearrangement links TRBV12-3 or TRBV12-4 to TRBJ1-6; D gene ambiguous. The source is a boy younger than two who had a stem cell transplant for SCID, so the T cells may come from the graft donor. Specimen: PBMCs, mostly from graft donor cells, collected 360 days after TCRalphabeta/CD19-depleted stem cell transplant. CDR3 nucleotides: TGTGCCAGCAGTTTAAAGGGCCATAATTCACCCCTCCACTTT. It encodes CASSLKGHNSPLHF.